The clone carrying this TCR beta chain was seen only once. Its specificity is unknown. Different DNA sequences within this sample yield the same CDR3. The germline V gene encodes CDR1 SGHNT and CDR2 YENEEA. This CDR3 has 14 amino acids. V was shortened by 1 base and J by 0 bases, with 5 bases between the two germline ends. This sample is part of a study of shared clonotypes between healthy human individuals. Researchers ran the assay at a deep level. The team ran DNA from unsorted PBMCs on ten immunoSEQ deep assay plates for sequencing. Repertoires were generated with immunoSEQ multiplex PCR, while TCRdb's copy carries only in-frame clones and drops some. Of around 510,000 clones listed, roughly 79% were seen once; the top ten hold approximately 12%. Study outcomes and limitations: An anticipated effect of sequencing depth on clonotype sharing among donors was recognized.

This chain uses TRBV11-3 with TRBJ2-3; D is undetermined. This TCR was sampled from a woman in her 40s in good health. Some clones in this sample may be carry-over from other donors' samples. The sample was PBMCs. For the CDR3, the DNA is TGTGCCAGCAGCTTAGGTCCGAGCACAGATACGCAGTATTTT. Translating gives CASSLGPSTDTQYF.